This TCR beta chain was retrieved from a study of blood T cells in healthy people across ages. Findings and limits, study-wide: Changes seen in expanded clonotypes were possibly confounded by donor CMV status left unknown.

A second PCR, run for about 6 to 11 cycles, used a sample-barcoded 5' primer plus a J-beta primer mix. TCRdb re-derived calls from the 5' RACE reads in MiXCR, one entry per CDR3 protein. The sample carries around 790,000 distinct CDR3 sequences, approximately 44% recorded once. The authors extracted at least 5.5 micrograms of total RNA per sample. On this clonotype: Antigen: not known.

Germline V gene lookup returns CDR1 SGDLS and CDR2 YYNGEE. This CDR3 has 15 residues. V shed 4 bases, J shed 4 bases, and the junction held 9 bases outside the gene matches. V and J are TRBV9 and TRBJ1-2; TRBD1 matches at 8 bases. The sequenced sample consisted of blood. This sequence originates from a man aged 55-75 years in good health. CDR3 region: CASSTGTGDIYGYTF. The DNA for the CDR3 is TGTGCCAGCAGCACCGGGACAGGCGATATCTATGGCTACACCTTC.